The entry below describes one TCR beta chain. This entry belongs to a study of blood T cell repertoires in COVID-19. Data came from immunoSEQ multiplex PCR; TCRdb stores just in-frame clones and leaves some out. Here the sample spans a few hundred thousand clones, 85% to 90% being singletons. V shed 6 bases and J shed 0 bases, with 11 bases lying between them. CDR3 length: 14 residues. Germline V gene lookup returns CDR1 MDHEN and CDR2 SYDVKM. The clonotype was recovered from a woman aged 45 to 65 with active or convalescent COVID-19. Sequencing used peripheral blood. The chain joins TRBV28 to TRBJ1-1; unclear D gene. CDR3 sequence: CASSPQVLNTEAFF. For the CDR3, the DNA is TGTGCCAGCAGCCCCCAGGTCCTGAACACTGAAGCTTTCTTT.